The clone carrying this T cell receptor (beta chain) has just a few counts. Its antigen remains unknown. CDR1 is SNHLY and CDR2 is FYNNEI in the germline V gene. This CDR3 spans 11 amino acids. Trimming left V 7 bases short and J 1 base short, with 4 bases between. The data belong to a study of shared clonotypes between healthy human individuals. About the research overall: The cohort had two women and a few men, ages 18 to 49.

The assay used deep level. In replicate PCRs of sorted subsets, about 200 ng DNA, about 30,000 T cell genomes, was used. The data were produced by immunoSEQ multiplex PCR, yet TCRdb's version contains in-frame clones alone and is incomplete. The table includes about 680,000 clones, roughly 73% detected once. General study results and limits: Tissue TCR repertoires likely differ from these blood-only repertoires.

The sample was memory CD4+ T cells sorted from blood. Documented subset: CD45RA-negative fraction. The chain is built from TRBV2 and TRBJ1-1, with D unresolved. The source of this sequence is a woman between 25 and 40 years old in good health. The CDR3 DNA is TGTGCCAGCAAGCGGAACACTGAAGCTTTCTTT. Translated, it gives CASKRNTEAFF.